This T cell receptor (beta chain) was sequenced in a study of shared clonotypes between healthy human individuals. The CDR3 is made up of 15 amino acids. Trimming pared 0 bases from V and 6 bases from J, leaving 15 bases between. CDR1 SGHRS and CDR2 YFSETQ come from the germline V gene. About 30,000 T cell genomes, or roughly 300 ng DNA, went into replicate PCRs of unsorted PBMC. The repertoire was sequenced with immunoSEQ multiplex PCR; TCRdb's copy has only in-frame clones and lacks some. The table has 400,000 to 600,000 clones, around 79% seen once. Genomic DNA, for the unsorted samples, came from tens of millions of PBMCs.

This receptor was taken from a woman aged 40-49 years in good health. Some clones in this sample may be carry-over from other donors' samples. The chain uses TRBV5-1 and TRBJ1-1; D is undetermined. Sequencing was carried out using PBMCs. CDR3 DNA: TGCGCCAGCAGCTTGGGTCCCGAATCTCGGGCTGAAGCTTTCTTT. This translates into CASSLGPESRAEAFF.